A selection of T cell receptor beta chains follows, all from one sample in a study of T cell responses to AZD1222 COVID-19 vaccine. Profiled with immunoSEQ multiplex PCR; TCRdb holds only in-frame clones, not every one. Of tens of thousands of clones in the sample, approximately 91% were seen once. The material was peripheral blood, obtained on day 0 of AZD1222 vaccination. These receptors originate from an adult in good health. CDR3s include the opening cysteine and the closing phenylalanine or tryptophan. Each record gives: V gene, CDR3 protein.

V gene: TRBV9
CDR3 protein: CASSQGTANTEAFF

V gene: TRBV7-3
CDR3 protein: CASSLTARADTQYF

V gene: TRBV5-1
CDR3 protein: CASSYRQTTNEKLFF

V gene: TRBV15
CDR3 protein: CATSRGGTTIRYF

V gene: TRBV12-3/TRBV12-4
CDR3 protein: CASSRTGEPLHF

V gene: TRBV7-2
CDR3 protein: CASSLSRGLETQYF

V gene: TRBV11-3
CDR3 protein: CASSRDRWSTEAFF

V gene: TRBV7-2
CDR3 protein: CASSPGVGGDHGYTF

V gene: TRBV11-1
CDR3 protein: CASSLDKASYNEQFF

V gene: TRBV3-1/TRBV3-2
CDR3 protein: CASSQEPVLGYTF

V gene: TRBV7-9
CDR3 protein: CASTRYNSPLHF

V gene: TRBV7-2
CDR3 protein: CASSLGGYGYTF

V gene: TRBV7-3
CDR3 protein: CASSKDFHTGELFF

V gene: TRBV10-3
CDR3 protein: CATVRDRNTEAFF

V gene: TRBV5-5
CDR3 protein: CASSLEEGYGNTIYF

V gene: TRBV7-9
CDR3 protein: CASSSPGGNEQYF

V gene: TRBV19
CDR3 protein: CASSIGISETQYF

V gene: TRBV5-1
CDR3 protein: CASSLGLRQGIITGANVLTF